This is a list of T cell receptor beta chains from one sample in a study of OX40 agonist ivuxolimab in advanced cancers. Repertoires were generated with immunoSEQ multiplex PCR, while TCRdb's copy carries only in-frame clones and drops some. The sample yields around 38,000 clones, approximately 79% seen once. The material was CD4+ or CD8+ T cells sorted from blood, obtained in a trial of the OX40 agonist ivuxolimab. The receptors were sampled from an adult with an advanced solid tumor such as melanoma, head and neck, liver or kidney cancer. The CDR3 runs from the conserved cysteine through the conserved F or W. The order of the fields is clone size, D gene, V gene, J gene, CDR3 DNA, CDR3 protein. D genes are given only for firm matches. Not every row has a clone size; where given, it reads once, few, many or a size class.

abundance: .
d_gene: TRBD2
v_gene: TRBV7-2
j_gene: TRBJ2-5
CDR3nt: TGTGCCACCTGGACTAGCGGGAGGGCCTCGGGGCAAAAGACCCAGTACTTC
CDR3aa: CATWTSGRASGQKTQYF

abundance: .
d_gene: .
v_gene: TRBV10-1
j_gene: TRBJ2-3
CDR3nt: TGCGCCAGCAGTGAGTCGACGGGAGCGAGGACAGATACGCAGTATTTT
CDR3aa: CASSESTGARTDTQYF

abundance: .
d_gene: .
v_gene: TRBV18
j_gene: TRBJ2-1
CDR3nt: TGTGCCAGCTCACCACGGAATGAGCAGTTCTTC
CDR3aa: CASSPRNEQFF

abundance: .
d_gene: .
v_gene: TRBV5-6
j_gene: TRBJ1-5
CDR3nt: TGTGCCAGCAGCCCTCAGGGGATTAATCAGCCCCAGCATTTT
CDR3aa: CASSPQGINQPQHF

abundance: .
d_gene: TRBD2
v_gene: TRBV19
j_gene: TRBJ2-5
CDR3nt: TGTGCCAGTAGGACAATCGGACTAGACCAAGAGACCCAGTACTTC
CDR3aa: CASRTIGLDQETQYF

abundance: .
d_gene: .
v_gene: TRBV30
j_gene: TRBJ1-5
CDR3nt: TGTGCCTGGAGTGTACAGGACAATCAGCCCCAGCATTTT
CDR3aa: CAWSVQDNQPQHF

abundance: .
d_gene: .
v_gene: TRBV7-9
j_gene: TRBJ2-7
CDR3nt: TGTGCCAGCAGCCTGGATCGGACGGGCCCCGACGAGCAGTACTTC
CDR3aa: CASSLDRTGPDEQYF

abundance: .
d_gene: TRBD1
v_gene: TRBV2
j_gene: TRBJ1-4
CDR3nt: TGTGCCAGCAGCGTTGGACAGGTTGAAAAACTGTTTTTT
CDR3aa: CASSVGQVEKLFF

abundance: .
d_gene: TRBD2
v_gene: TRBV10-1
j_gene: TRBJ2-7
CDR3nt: TGCGCCAGCAGTGCTCTCGGACTAGCGGGCCTCTCCTACGAGCAGTACTTC
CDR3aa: CASSALGLAGLSYEQYF

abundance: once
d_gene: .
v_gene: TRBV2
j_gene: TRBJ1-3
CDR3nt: TGTGCCAGCAGTCGTGGGGACGGCGGACTAACCTCTGGAAACACCATATATTTT
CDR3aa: CASSRGDGGLTSGNTIYF

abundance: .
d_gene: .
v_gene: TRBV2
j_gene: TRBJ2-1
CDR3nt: TGTGCCAGCAGTTATTCCGACGGGACTGAGCAGTTCTTC
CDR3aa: CASSYSDGTEQFF

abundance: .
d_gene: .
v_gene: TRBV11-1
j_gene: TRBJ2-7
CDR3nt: TGTGCCAGCAGCTCCCTCGGCGACCCCTCCTACGAGCAGTACTTC
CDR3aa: CASSSLGDPSYEQYF

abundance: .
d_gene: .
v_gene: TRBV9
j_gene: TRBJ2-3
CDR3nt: TGTGCCAGCAGCGCGGGACTTAATGCAGATACGCAGTATTTT
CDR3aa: CASSAGLNADTQYF

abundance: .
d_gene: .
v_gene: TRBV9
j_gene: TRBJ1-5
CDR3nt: TGTGCCAGCAGCGCCCTTTCCGGGCCCCCAAGTCAGCCCCAGCATTTT
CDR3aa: CASSALSGPPSQPQHF

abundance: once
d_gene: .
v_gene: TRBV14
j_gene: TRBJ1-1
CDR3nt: TGTGCCAGCAGCCCCCGCAAGCTGGGTACGGGGCGCGGGACTGAAGCTTTCTTT
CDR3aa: CASSPRKLGTGRGTEAFF

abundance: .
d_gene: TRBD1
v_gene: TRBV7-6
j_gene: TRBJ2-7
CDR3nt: TGTGCCAGCAGCTTAAATTCGGCGGCAGGGGGCCCTGGGGAGCAGTACTTC
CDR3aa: CASSLNSAAGGPGEQYF

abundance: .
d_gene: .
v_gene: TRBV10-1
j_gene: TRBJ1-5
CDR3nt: TGCGCCAGCAGTGAGGTGGGGGGCCAGCCCCAGCATTTT
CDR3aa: CASSEVGGQPQHF

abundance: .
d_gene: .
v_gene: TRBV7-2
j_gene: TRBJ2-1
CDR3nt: TGTGCCAGCAGCTTGGGGAGAGGCTCCTACAATGAGCAGTTCTTC
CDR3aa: CASSLGRGSYNEQFF

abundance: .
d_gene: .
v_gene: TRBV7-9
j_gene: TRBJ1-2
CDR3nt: TGTGCCAGCAGCTTATCTTCGCAGGCGCGGGGCTACACCTTC
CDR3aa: CASSLSSQARGYTF

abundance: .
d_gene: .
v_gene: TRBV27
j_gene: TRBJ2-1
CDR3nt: TGTGCCAGCAGTTTTGGGGTCTTAATGGGTAATGAGCAGTTCTTC
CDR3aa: CASSFGVLMGNEQFF

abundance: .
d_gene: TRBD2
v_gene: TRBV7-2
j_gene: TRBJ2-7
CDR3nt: TGTGCCAGCAGCAATATAGCGGGCCCCTCCTTC
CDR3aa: CASSNIAGPSF

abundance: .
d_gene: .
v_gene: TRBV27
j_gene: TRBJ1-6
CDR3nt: TGTGCCAGCAGTTTTATTGATTCACCCCTCCACTTT
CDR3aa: CASSFIDSPLHF

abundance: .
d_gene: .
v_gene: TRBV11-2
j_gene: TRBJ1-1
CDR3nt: TGTGCCAGCAGCTTTCCCATTGGGGCCCTGAACACTGAAGCTTTCTTT
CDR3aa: CASSFPIGALNTEAFF

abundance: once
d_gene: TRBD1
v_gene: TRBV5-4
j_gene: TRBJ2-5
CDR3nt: TGTGCCAGCAGACGGACAGGGCAGTACCAAGAGACCCAGTACTTC
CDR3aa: CASRRTGQYQETQYF

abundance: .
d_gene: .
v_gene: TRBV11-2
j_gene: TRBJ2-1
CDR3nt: TGTGCCAGCAACTATGGGCGGGAACCGACCTACAATGAGCAGTTCTTC
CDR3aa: CASNYGREPTYNEQFF

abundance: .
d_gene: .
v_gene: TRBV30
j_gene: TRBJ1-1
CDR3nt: TGTGCCTGGAGTGTACAGGCTGAAGCTTTCTTT
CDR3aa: CAWSVQAEAFF

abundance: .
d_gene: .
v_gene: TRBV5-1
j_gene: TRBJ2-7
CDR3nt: TGCGCCCCAGCGTCCCGATACCACTACGAGCAGTACTTC
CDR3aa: CAPASRYHYEQYF

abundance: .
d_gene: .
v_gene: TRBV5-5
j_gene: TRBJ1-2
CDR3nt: TGTGCCAGCAGCTTGACATCAACCTCAGCTAACTATGGCTACACCTTC
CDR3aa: CASSLTSTSANYGYTF

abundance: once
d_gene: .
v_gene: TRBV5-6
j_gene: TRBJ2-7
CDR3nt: TGTGCCAGCAGCTTGCAACTAGTCAACGGCGAGCAGTACTTC
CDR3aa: CASSLQLVNGEQYF

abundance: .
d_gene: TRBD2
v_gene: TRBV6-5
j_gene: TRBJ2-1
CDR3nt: TGTGCCAGCAGTTATCCCACTAGCGGGAGGGGTAATGAGCAGTTCTTC
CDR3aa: CASSYPTSGRGNEQFF

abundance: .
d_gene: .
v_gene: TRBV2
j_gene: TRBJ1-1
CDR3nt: TGTGCCAGCAGTTCCACAGGGTCGGCTGAAGCTTTCTTT
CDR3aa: CASSSTGSAEAFF

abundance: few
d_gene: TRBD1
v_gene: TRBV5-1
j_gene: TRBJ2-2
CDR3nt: TGCGCCAGCAGCCGTCTTGGGACAGTTAACACCGGGGAGCTGTTTTTT
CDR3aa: CASSRLGTVNTGELFF

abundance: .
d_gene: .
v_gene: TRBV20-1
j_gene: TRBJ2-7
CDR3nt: TGCAGTGCTGGGTCGCACGAGCAGTACTTC
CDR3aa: CSAGSHEQYF

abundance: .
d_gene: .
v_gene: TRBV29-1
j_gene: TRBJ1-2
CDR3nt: TGCAGCGGATGGACAGAAGCTAACTATGGCTACACCTTC
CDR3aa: CSGWTEANYGYTF

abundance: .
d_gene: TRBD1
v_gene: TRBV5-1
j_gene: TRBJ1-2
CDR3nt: TGCGCCAGCAGCGCCCCGGGACAGGGAAGGGAAAACACCTTC
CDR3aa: CASSAPGQGRENTF

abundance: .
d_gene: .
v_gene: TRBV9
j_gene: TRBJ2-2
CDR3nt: TGTGCCAGCACCGAAGGGAGCCGACTGAACACCGGGGAGCTGTTTTTT
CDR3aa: CASTEGSRLNTGELFF

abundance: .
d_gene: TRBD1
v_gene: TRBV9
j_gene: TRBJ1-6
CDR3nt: TGTGCCAGCAGCGCAGGGGGCCTTAATAATTCACCCCTCCACTTT
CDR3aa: CASSAGGLNNSPLHF

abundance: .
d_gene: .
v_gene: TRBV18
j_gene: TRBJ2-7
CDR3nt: TGTGCCAGCTCCCCCCGGGACGTATCCGAGCAGTACTTC
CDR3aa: CASSPRDVSEQYF

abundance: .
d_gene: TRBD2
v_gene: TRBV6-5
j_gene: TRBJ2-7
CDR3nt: TGTGCCAGCAGCAGGACTAGCGGAAACTCCTACGAGCAGTACTTC
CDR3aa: CASSRTSGNSYEQYF

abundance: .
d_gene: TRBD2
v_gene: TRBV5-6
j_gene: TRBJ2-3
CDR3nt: TGTGCCAGCAGCTCCCTACTAGCGGATCTGAGGTATTTT
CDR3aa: CASSSLLADLRYF

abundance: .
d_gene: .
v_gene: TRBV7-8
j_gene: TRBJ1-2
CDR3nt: TGTGCCAGCAGCTTAGGATCCAGAAACTATGGCTACACCTTC
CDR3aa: CASSLGSRNYGYTF

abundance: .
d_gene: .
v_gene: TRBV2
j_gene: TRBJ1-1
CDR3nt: TGTGCCAGCGTTTGGGGCCATAGGAACACTGAAGCTTTCTTT
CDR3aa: CASVWGHRNTEAFF

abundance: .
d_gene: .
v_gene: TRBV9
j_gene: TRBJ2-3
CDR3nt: TGTGCCAGCAGACCCGGCGGAGCTAGCACAGATACGCAGTATTTT
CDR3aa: CASRPGGASTDTQYF

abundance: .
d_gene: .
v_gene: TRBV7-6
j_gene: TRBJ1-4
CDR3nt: TGTGCCAGCAGCTCCGGACAGTTTTCGATGGCAGCAACTAATGAAAAACTGTTTTTT
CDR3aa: CASSSGQFSMAATNEKLFF

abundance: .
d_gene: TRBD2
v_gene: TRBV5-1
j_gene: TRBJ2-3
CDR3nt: TGCGCCAGCAGCCCGGGACTAGCGGGAGGGTCAGATACGCAGTATTTT
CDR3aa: CASSPGLAGGSDTQYF

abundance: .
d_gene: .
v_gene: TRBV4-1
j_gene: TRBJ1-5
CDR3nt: TGCGCCAGCAGCCAAGATTTCGGAGAATATAGCAATCAGCCCCAGCATTTT
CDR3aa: CASSQDFGEYSNQPQHF

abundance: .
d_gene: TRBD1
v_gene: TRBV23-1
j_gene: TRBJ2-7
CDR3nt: TGCGCCAGCAGTCAGGATTCTAAAACGCCACCGGGACAGGCCGAGCAGTACTTC
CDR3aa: CASSQDSKTPPGQAEQYF

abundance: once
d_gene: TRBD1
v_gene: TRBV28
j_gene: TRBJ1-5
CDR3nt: TGTGCCAGCCAGACAGGGGATATTTTGCCCCAGCATTTT
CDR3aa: CASQTGDILPQHF

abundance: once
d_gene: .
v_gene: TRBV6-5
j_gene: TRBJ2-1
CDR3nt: TGTGCCAGCAGTGACGGGGGCCGCGGGGAGCAGTTCTTC
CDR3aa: CASSDGGRGEQFF

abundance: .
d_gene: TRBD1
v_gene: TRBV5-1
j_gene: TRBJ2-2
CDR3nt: TGCGCCAGCACCCTCTCCGGGACAGCGAACACCGGGGAGCTGTTTTTT
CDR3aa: CASTLSGTANTGELFF